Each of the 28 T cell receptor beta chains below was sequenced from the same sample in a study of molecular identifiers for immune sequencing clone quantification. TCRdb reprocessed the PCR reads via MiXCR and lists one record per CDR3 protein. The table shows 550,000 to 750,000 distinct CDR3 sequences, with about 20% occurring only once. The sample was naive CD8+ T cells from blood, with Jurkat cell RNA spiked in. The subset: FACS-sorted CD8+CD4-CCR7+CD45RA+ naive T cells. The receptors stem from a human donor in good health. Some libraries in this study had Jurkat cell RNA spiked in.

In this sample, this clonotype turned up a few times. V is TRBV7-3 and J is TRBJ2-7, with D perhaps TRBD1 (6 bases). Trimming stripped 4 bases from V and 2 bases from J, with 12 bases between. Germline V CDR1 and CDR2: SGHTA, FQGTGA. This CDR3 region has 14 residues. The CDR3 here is CASSYQAGAYEQYF. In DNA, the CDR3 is TGTGCCAGCAGCTACCAGGCAGGGGCCTACGAGCAGTACTTC.

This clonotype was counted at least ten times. DNA of the CDR3: TGTGCCAGCAGCCCCTCCCATCACGGGACGGACACCGGGGAGCTGTTTTTT. Translating gives CASSPSHHGTDTGELFF. The chain couples TRBV7-9 to TRBJ2-2, with D perhaps given as TRBD1 or TRBD2 (5 bases each). V lost 5 bases and J 3 bases, leaving 19 bases between the germline ends. CDR1 and CDR2 (germline): SEHNR, FQNEAQ (reference sequence). The CDR3 is 17 amino acids.

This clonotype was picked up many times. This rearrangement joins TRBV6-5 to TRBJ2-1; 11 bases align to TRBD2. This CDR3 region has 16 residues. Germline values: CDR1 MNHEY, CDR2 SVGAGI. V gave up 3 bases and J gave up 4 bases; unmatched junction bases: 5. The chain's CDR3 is CASSYVAGGPYNEQFF. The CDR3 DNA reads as TGTGCCAGCAGTTATGTAGCGGGAGGGCCGTACAATGAGCAGTTCTTC.

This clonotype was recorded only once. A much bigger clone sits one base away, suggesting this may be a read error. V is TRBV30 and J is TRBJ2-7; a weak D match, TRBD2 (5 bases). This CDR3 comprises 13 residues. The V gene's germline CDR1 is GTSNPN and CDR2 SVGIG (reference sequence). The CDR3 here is CAWSGFRGSEQCF. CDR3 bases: TGTGCCTGGAGTGGATTTCGGGGTAGCGAGCAGTGCTTC.

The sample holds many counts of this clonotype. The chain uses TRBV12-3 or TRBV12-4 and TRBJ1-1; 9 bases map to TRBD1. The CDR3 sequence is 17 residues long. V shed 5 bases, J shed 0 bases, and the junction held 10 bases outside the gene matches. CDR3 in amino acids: CASSPWGRQGVNTEAFF. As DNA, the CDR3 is TGTGCCAGCAGTCCCTGGGGTCGACAGGGGGTGAACACTGAAGCTTTCTTT.

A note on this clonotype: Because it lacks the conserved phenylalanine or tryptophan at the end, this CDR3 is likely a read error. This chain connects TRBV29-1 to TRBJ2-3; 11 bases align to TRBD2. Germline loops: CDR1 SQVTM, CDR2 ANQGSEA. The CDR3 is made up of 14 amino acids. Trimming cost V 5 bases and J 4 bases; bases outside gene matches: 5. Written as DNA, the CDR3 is TGCAGCGTTCCAAGACTAGCGGGGCCAGATACGCAGTATCTT. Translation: CSVPRLAGPDTQYL.

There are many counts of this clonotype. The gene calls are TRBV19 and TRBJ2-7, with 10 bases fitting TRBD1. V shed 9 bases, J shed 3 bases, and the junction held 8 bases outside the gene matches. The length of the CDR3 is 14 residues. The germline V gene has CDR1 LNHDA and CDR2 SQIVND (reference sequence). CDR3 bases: TGTGCCAGCAGGTCCGGGACAGGGGACTACGAGCAGTACTTC. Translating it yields CASRSGTGDYEQYF.

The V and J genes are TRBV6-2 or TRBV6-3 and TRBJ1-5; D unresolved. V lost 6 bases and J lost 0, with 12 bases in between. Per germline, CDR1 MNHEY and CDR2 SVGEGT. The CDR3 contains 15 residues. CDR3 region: CASRFLGSSNQPQHF. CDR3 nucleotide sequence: TGTGCCAGCAGATTTCTTGGGTCTAGCAATCAGCCCCAGCATTTT.

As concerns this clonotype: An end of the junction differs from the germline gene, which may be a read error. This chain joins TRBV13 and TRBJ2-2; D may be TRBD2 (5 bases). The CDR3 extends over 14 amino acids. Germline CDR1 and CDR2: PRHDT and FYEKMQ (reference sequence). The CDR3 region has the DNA TGTGCCAGCAGCTTTTTAAGTGGTCCCGGGGAGCTGTCTTTT. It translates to CASSFLSGPGELSF. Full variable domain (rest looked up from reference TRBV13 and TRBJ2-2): AAGVIQSPRHLIKEKRETATLKCYPIPRHDTVYWYQQGPGQDPQFLISFYEKMQSDKGSIPDRFSAQQFSDYHSELNMSSLELGDSALYFCASSFLSGPGELSFGEGSRLTVL.

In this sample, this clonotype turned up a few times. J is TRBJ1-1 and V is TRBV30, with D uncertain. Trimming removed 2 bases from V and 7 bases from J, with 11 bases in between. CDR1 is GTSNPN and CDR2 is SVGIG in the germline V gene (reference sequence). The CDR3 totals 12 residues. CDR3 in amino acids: CAWSRESVEAFF. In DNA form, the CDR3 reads TGTGCCTGGAGTCGGGAAAGTGTTGAAGCTTTCTTT.

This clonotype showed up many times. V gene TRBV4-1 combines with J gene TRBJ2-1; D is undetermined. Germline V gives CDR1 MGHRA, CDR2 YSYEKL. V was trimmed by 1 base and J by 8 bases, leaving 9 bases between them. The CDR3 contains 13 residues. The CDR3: CASSQGPGHEQFF. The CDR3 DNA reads TGCGCCAGCAGCCAAGGACCGGGTCATGAGCAGTTCTTC.

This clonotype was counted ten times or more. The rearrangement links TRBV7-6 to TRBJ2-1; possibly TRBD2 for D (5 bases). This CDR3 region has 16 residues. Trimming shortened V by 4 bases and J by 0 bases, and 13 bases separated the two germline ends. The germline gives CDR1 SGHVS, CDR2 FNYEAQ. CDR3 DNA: TGTGCCAGCAGCTCCGGGGAAGAGAGCTCCTACAATGAGCAGTTCTTC. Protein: CASSSGEESSYNEQFF.

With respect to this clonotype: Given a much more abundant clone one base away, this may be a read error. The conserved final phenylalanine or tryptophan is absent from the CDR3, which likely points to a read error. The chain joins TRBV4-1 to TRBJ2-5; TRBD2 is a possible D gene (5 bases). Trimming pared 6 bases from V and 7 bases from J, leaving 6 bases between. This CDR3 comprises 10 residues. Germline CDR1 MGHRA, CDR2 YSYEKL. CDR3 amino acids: CASSGGTQYL. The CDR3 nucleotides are TGCGCCAGCAGTGGAGGGACCCAGTACCTC.

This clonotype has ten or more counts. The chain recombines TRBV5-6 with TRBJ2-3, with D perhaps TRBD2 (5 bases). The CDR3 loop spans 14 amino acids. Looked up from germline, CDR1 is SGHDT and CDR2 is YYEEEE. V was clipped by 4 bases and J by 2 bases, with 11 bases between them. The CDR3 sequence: CASSLGLTTDTQYF. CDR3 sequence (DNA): TGTGCCAGCAGCCTAGGACTTACCACAGATACGCAGTATTTT.

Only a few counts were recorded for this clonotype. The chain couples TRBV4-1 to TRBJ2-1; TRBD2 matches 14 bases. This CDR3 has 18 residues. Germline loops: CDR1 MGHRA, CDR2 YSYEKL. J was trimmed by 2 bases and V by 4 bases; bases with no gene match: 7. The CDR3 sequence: CASSRGLAGVTPYNEQFF. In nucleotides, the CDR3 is TGCGCCAGCAGCCGGGGACTAGCGGGAGTAACCCCCTACAATGAGCAGTTCTTC.

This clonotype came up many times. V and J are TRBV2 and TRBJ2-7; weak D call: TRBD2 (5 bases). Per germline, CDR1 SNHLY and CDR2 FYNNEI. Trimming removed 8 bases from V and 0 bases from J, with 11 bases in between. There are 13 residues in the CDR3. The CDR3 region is CASLRADSYEQYF. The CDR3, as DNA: TGTGCCAGCCTAAGAGCGGACTCCTACGAGCAGTACTTC.

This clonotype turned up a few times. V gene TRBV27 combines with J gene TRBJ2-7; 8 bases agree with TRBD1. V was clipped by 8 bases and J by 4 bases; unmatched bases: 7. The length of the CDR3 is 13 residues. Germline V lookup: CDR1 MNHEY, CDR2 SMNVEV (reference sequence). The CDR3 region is CASGSGGAYEQYF. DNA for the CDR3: TGTGCCAGCGGGTCAGGGGGCGCTTACGAGCAGTACTTC.

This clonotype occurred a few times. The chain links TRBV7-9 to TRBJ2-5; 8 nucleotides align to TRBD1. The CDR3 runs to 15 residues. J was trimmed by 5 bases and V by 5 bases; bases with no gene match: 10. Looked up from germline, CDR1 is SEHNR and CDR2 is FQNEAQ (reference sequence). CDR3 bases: TGTGCCAGCAGCCTAATGGTGACAGGGGAGGAGACCCAGTACTTC. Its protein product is CASSLMVTGEETQYF. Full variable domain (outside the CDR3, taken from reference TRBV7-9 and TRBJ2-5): DTGVSQNPRHKITKRGQNVTFRCDPISEHNRLYWYRQTLGQGPEFLTYFQNEAQLEKSRLLSDRFSAERPKGSFSTLEIQRTEQGDSAMYLCASSLMVTGEETQYFGPGTRLLVL.

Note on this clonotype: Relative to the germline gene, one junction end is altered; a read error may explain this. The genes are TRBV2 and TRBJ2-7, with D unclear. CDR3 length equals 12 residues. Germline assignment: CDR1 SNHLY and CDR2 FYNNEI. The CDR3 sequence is CVSRRQSYEQYF. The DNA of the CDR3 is TGTGTCAGCAGGCGGCAGTCCTACGAGCAGTACTTC.

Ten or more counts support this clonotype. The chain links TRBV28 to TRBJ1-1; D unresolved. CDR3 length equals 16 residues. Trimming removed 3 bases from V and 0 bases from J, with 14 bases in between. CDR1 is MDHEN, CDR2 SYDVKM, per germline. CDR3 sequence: CASSFASDFMNTEAFF. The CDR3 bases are TGTGCCAGCAGTTTCGCCAGCGACTTTATGAACACTGAAGCTTTCTTT.

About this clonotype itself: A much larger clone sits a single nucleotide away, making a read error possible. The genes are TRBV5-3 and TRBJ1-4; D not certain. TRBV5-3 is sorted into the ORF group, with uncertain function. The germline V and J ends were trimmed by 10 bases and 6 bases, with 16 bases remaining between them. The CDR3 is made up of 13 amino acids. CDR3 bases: TGTGCCTGCAGCTTGGAGGTCGATGAAAAACTGTTTTTT. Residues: CACSLEVDEKLFF.

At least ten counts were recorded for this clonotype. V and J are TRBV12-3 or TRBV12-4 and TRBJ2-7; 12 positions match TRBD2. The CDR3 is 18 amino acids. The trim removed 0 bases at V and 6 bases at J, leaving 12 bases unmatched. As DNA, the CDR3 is TGTGCCAGCAGTTTAGCAGAGGAGACACTAGCGGGAGGAAGCGAGCAGTACTTC. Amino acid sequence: CASSLAEETLAGGSEQYF.

CDR3 bases: TGTGCCAGTAACCTACTAATAGCGGGAGGCGCAGATGAGCAGTTCTTC. Translation gives CASNLLIAGGADEQFF. This chain joins TRBV6-1 and TRBJ2-1, with 10 nucleotides matching TRBD2. Germline values: CDR1 MNHNS, CDR2 SASEGT. The V gene end was trimmed by 9 bases and the J gene end by 8 bases; junction bases not matched to a gene: 16. The CDR3 loop spans 16 amino acids.

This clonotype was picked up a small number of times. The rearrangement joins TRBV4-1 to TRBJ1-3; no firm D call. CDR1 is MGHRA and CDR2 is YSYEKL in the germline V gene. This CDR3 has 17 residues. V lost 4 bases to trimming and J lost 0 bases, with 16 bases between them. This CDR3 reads CASSRPTTGYSGNTIYF. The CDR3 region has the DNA TGCGCCAGCAGCCGGCCCACGACCGGGTACTCTGGAAACACCATATATTTT.

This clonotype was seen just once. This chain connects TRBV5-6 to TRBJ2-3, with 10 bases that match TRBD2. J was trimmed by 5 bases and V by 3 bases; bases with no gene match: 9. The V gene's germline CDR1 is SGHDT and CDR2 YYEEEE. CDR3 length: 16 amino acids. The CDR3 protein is CASSWGSGGAVDTQYF. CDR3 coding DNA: TGTGCCAGCAGCTGGGGAAGCGGGGGGGCAGTAGATACGCAGTATTTT.

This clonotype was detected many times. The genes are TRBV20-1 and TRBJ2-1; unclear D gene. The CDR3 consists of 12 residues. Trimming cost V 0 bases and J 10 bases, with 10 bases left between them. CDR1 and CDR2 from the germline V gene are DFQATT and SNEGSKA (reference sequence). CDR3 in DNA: TGCAGTGCTAGAGACGAAGGACGAGAGCAGTTCTTC. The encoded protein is CSARDEGREQFF.

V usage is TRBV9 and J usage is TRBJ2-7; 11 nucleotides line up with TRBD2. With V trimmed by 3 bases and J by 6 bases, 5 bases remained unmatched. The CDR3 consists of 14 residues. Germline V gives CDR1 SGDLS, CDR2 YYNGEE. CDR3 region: CASSATSGSSEQYF. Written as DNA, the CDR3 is TGTGCCAGCAGCGCCACTAGCGGGAGCTCCGAGCAGTACTTC.

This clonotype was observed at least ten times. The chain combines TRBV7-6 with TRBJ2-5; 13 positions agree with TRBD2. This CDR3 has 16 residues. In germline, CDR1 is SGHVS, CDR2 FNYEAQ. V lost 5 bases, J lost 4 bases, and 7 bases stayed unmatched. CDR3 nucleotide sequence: TGTGCCAGCAGCCTAACTAGCGGGGGGGCCCGAGAGACCCAGTACTTC. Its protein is CASSLTSGGARETQYF.